Listed below are T cell receptor beta chains from one sample, sequenced in a study of blood T cell repertoires in COVID-19. Some clones are missing from TCRdb's copy, which holds only in-frame ones; the method was immunoSEQ multiplex PCR. The repertoire holds a few hundred thousand clones, with 70% to 90% as singletons. The specimen was PBMCs or T cells enriched from blood (not recorded which). Receptor source: a woman aged 18-35 years who had been exposed to COVID-19. CDR3s include the opening cysteine and the closing phenylalanine or tryptophan. Each record gives: D gene, clone size, V gene, J gene, CDR3 protein, CDR3 DNA. A D gene is named only where the DNA matches it firmly. Where a row states a size, it is once, few, many or the class of an expanded clone; other rows omit it.

TRBD1,NA,TRBV5-4,TRBJ1-1,CASSGTGVVGTEAFF,TGTGCCAGCAGCGGCACAGGGGTTGTAGGCACTGAAGCTTTCTTT
TRBD2,NA,TRBV6-5,TRBJ2-1,CASWRSGGLNEQFF,TGTGCCAGTTGGCGTAGCGGGGGTCTGAATGAGCAGTTCTTC
TRBD1,NA,TRBV19,TRBJ1-5,CASSMGGTGWGHQPQHF,TGTGCCAGTAGTATGGGTGGGACAGGCTGGGGACATCAGCCCCAGCATTTT
NA,NA,TRBV6-5,TRBJ2-7,CASSYSKQSEQYF,TGTGCCAGCAGTTACTCGAAACAGAGCGAGCAGTACTTC
TRBD1,NA,TRBV4-3,TRBJ2-6,CASSPQGVGANVLTF,TGCGCCAGCAGCCCGCAGGGGGTTGGGGCCAACGTCCTGACTTTC
TRBD1,NA,TRBV5-1,TRBJ1-1,CASSLAGGGASEAFF,TGCGCCAGCAGCTTGGCCGGAGGGGGCGCTTCTGAAGCTTTCTTT
TRBD1,NA,TRBV7-9,TRBJ1-1,CASGLDRTYTEAFF,TGTGCCAGCGGATTGGACAGGACATACACTGAAGCTTTCTTT
TRBD2,NA,TRBV7-2,TRBJ2-5,CASSLKTSPQETQYF,TGTGCCAGCAGCTTGAAGACTAGCCCTCAAGAGACCCAGTACTTC
TRBD1,once,TRBV14,TRBJ2-7,CASSRSTGTSYEQYF,TGTGCCAGCAGCCGGTCGACAGGGACGTCCTACGAGCAGTACTTC
NA,NA,TRBV18,TRBJ1-1,CASSGGGLNTEAFF,TGTGCCAGCTCGGGAGGGGGGCTCAACACTGAAGCTTTCTTT
NA,NA,TRBV28,TRBJ1-2,CASSSSGFEGVAYGYTF,TGTGCCAGCAGTTCCTCTGGGTTTGAGGGGGTTGCCTATGGCTACACCTTC
TRBD2,once,TRBV7-9,TRBJ2-7,CASTASGGADYEQYF,TGTGCCAGCACGGCTAGCGGGGGGGCCGACTACGAGCAGTACTTC
NA,NA,TRBV7-2,TRBJ1-1,CASSLFSLAGRNTEAFF,TGTGCCAGCAGCTTATTCAGTTTGGCGGGGCGCAACACTGAAGCTTTCTTT
TRBD1,few,TRBV27,TRBJ1-3,CASSPSTGSGNTIYF,TGTGCCAGCAGTCCCTCGACAGGGTCTGGAAACACCATATATTTT
TRBD1,NA,TRBV5-1,TRBJ1-6,CASSLGTGDNSPLHF,TGCGCCAGCAGCTTGGGGACAGGGGACAATTCACCCCTCCACTTT
NA,NA,TRBV9,TRBJ2-7,CASSVEPSGEQYF,TGTGCCAGCAGCGTAGAACCGTCGGGGGAGCAGTACTTC
TRBD1,NA,TRBV5-4,TRBJ1-4,CASSSPGTGAEKLFF,TGTGCCAGCAGCTCCCCCGGGACAGGGGCTGAAAAACTGTTTTTT
NA,NA,TRBV6-5,TRBJ1-2,CASTVDTKYGYTF,TGTGCCAGCACCGTGGACACCAAGTATGGCTACACCTTC
TRBD1,NA,TRBV27,TRBJ1-4,CASSLSPDRGRNEKLFF,TGTGCCAGCAGTTTGAGCCCCGACAGGGGTCGTAATGAAAAACTGTTTTTT
TRBD2,NA,TRBV14,TRBJ2-5,CASSPRILAGGETQYF,TGTGCCAGCAGCCCACGAATACTAGCGGGTGGAGAGACCCAGTACTTC
NA,NA,TRBV28,TRBJ2-1,CASSLSGSSYNEQFF,TGTGCCAGCAGTTTATCCGGTAGCTCCTACAATGAGCAGTTCTTC
TRBD2,NA,TRBV3-1/TRBV3-2,TRBJ2-1,CASSHFAGGNEQFF,TGTGCCAGCAGCCACTTCGCGGGGGGAAATGAGCAGTTCTTC
TRBD2,NA,TRBV6-5,TRBJ2-1,CASSYSVSGGRNEQFF,TGTGCCAGCAGTTACTCCGTTAGCGGGGGGCGGAATGAGCAGTTCTTC
TRBD2,NA,TRBV7-2,TRBJ2-3,CASSFSSTSGGTDTQYF,TGTGCCAGCAGCTTCTCTTCGACTAGCGGGGGCACAGATACGCAGTATTTT
TRBD1,NA,TRBV5-6,TRBJ1-4,CASSSNRGGREKLFF,TGTGCCAGCAGCTCGAACAGGGGAGGTCGAGAAAAACTGTTTTTT
NA,NA,TRBV28,TRBJ2-7,CASSPLLEGRYEQYF,TGTGCCAGCAGTCCCTTACTAGAAGGGAGGTACGAGCAGTACTTC
NA,NA,TRBV12-3/TRBV12-4,TRBJ2-5,CASSFVTQETQYF,TGTGCCAGCAGTTTCGTCACACAAGAGACCCAGTACTTC
TRBD1,NA,TRBV11-1,TRBJ1-1,CASSRTGEMTEAFF,TGTGCCAGCAGTAGGACAGGGGAGATGACTGAAGCTTTCTTT
NA,few,TRBV7-9,TRBJ2-5,CASSLPAGQQETQYF,TGTGCCAGCAGCCTGCCTGCCGGACAGCAAGAGACCCAGTACTTC
TRBD2,NA,TRBV10-2,TRBJ2-7,CASSSTSVSYEQYF,TGCGCCAGCAGTTCGACTAGCGTGTCCTACGAGCAGTACTTC
TRBD2,NA,TRBV7-2,TRBJ2-7,CASSSWAGLAGPSYEQYF,TGTGCCAGCAGCTCCTGGGCGGGACTAGCGGGGCCTTCCTACGAGCAGTACTTC
TRBD2,NA,TRBV5-6,TRBJ2-3,CASSQPTSGSTDTQYF,TGTGCCAGCAGCCAACCGACTAGCGGATCCACAGATACGCAGTATTTT
NA,NA,TRBV30,TRBJ2-6,CAWSVDRPDRIGANVLTF,TGTGCCTGGAGTGTAGACCGCCCTGACAGGATTGGGGCCAACGTCCTGACTTTC
TRBD1,once,TRBV2,TRBJ2-1,CASSAGTGYNEQFF,TGTGCCAGCAGCGCCGGGACAGGGTACAATGAGCAGTTCTTC
TRBD1,NA,TRBV28,TRBJ2-2,CASSLRTGGIGELFF,TGTGCCAGCAGTCTCCGGACAGGGGGCATCGGGGAGCTGTTTTTT
TRBD1,NA,TRBV19,TRBJ1-2,CASSLGQGADGYTF,TGTGCCAGTAGTCTAGGGCAGGGGGCCGACGGCTACACCTTC
NA,NA,TRBV3-1/TRBV3-2,TRBJ1-5,CASSQTPLGREPQHF,TGTGCCAGCAGCCAAACCCCTTTAGGGAGGGAGCCCCAGCATTTT
NA,NA,TRBV28,TRBJ1-5,CASSFGGGVQPQHF,TGTGCCAGCAGTTTTGGGGGGGGCGTTCAGCCCCAGCATTTT
TRBD1,NA,TRBV7-9,TRBJ1-4,CASSSGQGIYEKLFF,TGTGCCAGCAGCTCCGGACAGGGGATATACGAAAAACTGTTTTTT
TRBD2,NA,TRBV30,TRBJ2-7,CAWSVRSLAGTYEQYF,TGTGCCTGGAGTGTACGCTCTCTAGCGGGGACCTACGAGCAGTACTTC
TRBD2,once,TRBV9,TRBJ2-2,CASSVDVAGVFTGELFF,TGTGCCAGCAGCGTAGACGTAGCGGGAGTTTTCACCGGGGAGCTGTTTTTT
TRBD1,NA,TRBV7-6,TRBJ1-1,CASSLVQGAVTEAFF,TGTGCCAGCAGCTTAGTCCAGGGGGCAGTCACTGAAGCTTTCTTT
NA,NA,TRBV29-1,TRBJ1-1,CSVRTEGTEAFF,TGCAGCGTTAGGACAGAAGGGACTGAAGCTTTCTTT
TRBD1,NA,TRBV9,TRBJ1-3,CASSVAGGRAGNTIYF,TGTGCCAGCAGCGTGGCAGGGGGCAGGGCTGGAAACACCATATATTTT
NA,NA,TRBV28,TRBJ1-5,CASSSALDIFFGDEGLPQHF,TGTGCCAGCAGTTCCGCCTTGGACATATTTTTCGGCGATGAAGGGCTGCCCCAGCATTTT
TRBD1,NA,TRBV28,TRBJ2-1,CASSTHDRGINEQFF,TGTGCCAGCAGTACGCACGACAGGGGCATCAATGAGCAGTTCTTC
NA,NA,TRBV3-1/TRBV3-2,TRBJ2-1,CASSWGLSSSYNEQFF,TGTGCCAGCAGCTGGGGACTCTCGAGCTCCTACAATGAGCAGTTCTTC
NA,NA,TRBV11-2,TRBJ1-4,CASSLRLGQGGEKLFF,TGTGCCAGCAGCTTACGTCTAGGGCAGGGAGGGGAAAAACTGTTTTTT
TRBD2,NA,TRBV7-3,TRBJ2-1,CASSLVAGGHSTNEQFF,TGTGCCAGCAGCTTAGTTGCGGGGGGCCATTCAACCAATGAGCAGTTCTTC
NA,NA,TRBV7-6,TRBJ2-1,CASSPRDNEQFF,TGTGCCAGCAGCCCCCGGGACAATGAGCAGTTCTTC
NA,NA,TRBV25-1,TRBJ1-3,CASENYGGNTIYF,TGTGCCAGCGAGAACTACGGTGGAAACACCATATATTTT
NA,once,TRBV19,TRBJ1-2,CASSSRDIYGYTF,TGTGCCAGTAGTTCCCGGGACATCTATGGCTACACCTTC
TRBD1,NA,TRBV4-2,TRBJ1-5,CASSQGPGQGIQPQHF,TGTGCCAGCAGCCAAGGCCCCGGACAGGGGATTCAGCCCCAGCATTTT
TRBD2,once,TRBV3-1/TRBV3-2,TRBJ2-1,CASSQGLAGGLGEQFF,TGTGCCAGCAGCCAAGGACTAGCGGGGGGGCTCGGTGAGCAGTTCTTC
NA,NA,TRBV12-2,TRBJ2-7,CASRLGGQVESYEQYF,TGTGCAAGTCGCTTAGGCGGACAGGTAGAGTCCTACGAGCAGTACTTC